The T cell receptor beta chain under discussion was sequenced for a study of read filtering for tumor transcriptome and immune sequencing. On the study more broadly: R-ISS stage counts were under ten for I, about 15 for II, more than 5 for III. TCR-mapped reads were about 3.5 to 10.27 million with IR-seq versus roughly 80 to 1273 with RNA-seq.

General study results and limits: Single-read clonotypes: 80% to 90% of IR-seq clonotypes (approximately 3.7% of reads), 74.6% of RNA-seq clonotypes (around 45% of reads).

From around 0.4 ug of RNA, a library with molecular barcoded alpha/delta and beta/gamma adaptors was made. Each CDR3 protein is one row after TCRdb ran MiXCR on the reads. In the table there are about 39,000 distinct CDR3 sequences, less than 15% of which are singletons. This clonotype was recorded at least ten times. Its specificity is unknown. Germline CDR1 is SGHNT and CDR2 is YYREEE (reference sequence). Trimming shortened V by 1 base and J by 5 bases, and 6 bases separated the two germline ends. The CDR3 has 12 amino acids. The genes are TRBV5-4 and TRBJ2-5; the D call may be TRBD1 or TRBD2 (5 bases each). The receptor's source is a donor over 35 with multiple myeloma. The sample comprised a population of CD138-negative cells sorted from bone marrow. The CDR3 DNA reads as TGTGCCAGCAGCTTGTGGGGGGAGACCCAGTACTTC. Protein product: CASSLWGETQYF.